Following are 9 T cell receptor beta chains from one sample sequenced in a study of metastatic and nonmetastatic thyroid tumors (dated by TCRdb to 2019 to 2021). Preparation of the library involved PCR. The listed sequencing device is Illumina HiSeq 4000. TCRdb itself trimmed the public reads at Q25 with fastp, ran MiXCR and retained productive beta chains. In all, the sample holds about 11,000 clones, and under 35% of those were seen once. The ten largest make up about 15% of the sample. Before undergoing thyroid surgery, none of the patients had been given any kind of treatment. The material sequenced was tumor tissue. These receptors were collected from a female donor with papillary thyroid cancer or a benign thyroid nodule (not recorded which). Some clones in this sample may be carry-over from other donors' samples.

This clone came up many times. J is TRBJ2-3 and V is TRBV10-1, with 14 bases that match TRBD2. The CDR3 contains 15 residues. Germline V gene sequence: CDR1 WNHNN, CDR2 SYGVQD (reference sequence). The V and J ends lost 9 bases and 3 bases, in that order; junction bases with no gene match: 5. The CDR3 is CARRTSGGKTDTQYF. In DNA, the CDR3 is TGCGCCAGGAGGACTAGCGGGGGGAAGACAGATACGCAGTATTTT.

This clone is deemed large. The chain carries TRBV24-1 and TRBJ2-2, with TRBD2 identical over 10 bases. CDR3 length: 20 amino acids. J lost 3 bases, V lost 4 bases, and 16 bases had no gene match. From germline, CDR1 is KGHDR and CDR2 SFDVKD. As DNA, the CDR3 is TGTGCCACCAGTGACCTACCAGGAAGAGCGGGAGGGCCTTACACCGGGGAGCTGTTTTTT. This gives the protein CATSDLPGRAGGPYTGELFF.

The table lists this clone with many counts. The V call is TRBV3-1, the J call TRBJ2-2; D tentatively fits TRBD1 or TRBD2 (6 bases each). The CDR3 is 18 residues long. Between the trimmed V and J ends, which lost 0 bases and 17 bases, there was a span of 31 bases. Germline lookup yields CDR1 LGHDT and CDR2 YNNKEL (reference sequence). CDR3 DNA: TGTGCCAGCAGCCAAGAGGTGGGGGGCCCGGGGACCCAACCCTACTCATTTTTT. Translated, it gives CASSQEVGGPGTQPYSFF.

J is TRBJ2-7 and V is TRBV27; unclear D gene. Germline assignment: CDR1 MNHEY and CDR2 SMNVEV (reference sequence). V shed 2 bases and J shed 4 bases, with 9 bases lying between them. This CDR3 spans 13 amino acids. The CDR3 loop is CASSLGQDYEQYF. CDR3 coding DNA: TGTGCCAGCAGTTTAGGGCAGGATTACGAGCAGTACTTC.

This clone occurred a few times. The CDR3 nucleotides are TGTGCCAGCAGAATCAGGGAGGCTGATGGCTACACCTTC. This encodes CASRIREADGYTF. V gene TRBV27 combines with J gene TRBJ1-2, with a tentative D call TRBD1 (5 bases). The V gene lost 6 bases and the J gene lost 6 bases, with 14 bases spanning the gap. This CDR3 region has 13 residues. Germline loops: CDR1 MNHEY, CDR2 SMNVEV (reference sequence).

V usage is TRBV28 and J usage is TRBJ1-1; 8 bases map to TRBD1. In germline, CDR1 is MDHEN, CDR2 SYDVKM. J lost 4 bases, V lost 3 bases, and 16 bases had no gene match. The length of the CDR3 is 18 residues. The DNA for the CDR3 is TGTGCCAGCAGTTTCCCCGCAGGGGGCCGTGCTGGGGGCACTGAAGCTTTCTTT. It specifies CASSFPAGGRAGGTEAFF.

This sequence joins TRBV5-6 and TRBJ1-5; TRBD1 matches at 10 bases. The CDR3 covers 16 residues. V lost 3 bases to trimming and J lost 0 bases; unmatched junction nucleotides: 3. CDR1 is SGHDT and CDR2 is YYEEEE in the germline V gene. CDR3 region: CASSSGTGVSNQPQHF. CDR3 DNA sequence: TGTGCCAGCAGCTCCGGGACAGGGGTTAGCAATCAGCCCCAGCATTTT.

Regarding this clone: A junction end diverges from the germline sequence, so it may reflect a read error. The chain employs TRBV20-1 and TRBJ1-6, with D possibly TRBD1 on 5 matching bases. Germline V gives CDR1 DFQATT, CDR2 SNEGSKA (reference sequence). This CDR3 is 14 amino acids long. DNA for the CDR3: TGCAGTGCTAGACCCGACAGAGAGAATTTACCCCTCCACTTT. It yields the protein CSARPDRENLPLHF.

This chain joins TRBV15 and TRBJ2-3; possible D gene TRBD2, 6 bases. The V and J ends lost 0 bases and 2 bases respectively, with 12 bases between them. The germline gives CDR1 LNHNV, CDR2 YYDKDF (reference sequence). The CDR3 runs 16 residues. The CDR3: CATSRDAASVTDTQYF. The DNA for the CDR3 is TGTGCCACCAGCAGAGATGCGGCTAGCGTCACAGATACGCAGTATTTT. Combining the CDR3 with reference TRBV15 and TRBJ2-3 gives the whole variable domain DAMVIQNPRYQVTQFGKPVTLSCSQTLNHNVMYWYQQKSSQAPKLLFHYYDKDFNNEADTPDNFQSRRPNTSFCFLDIRSPGLGDTAMYLCATSRDAASVTDTQYFGPGTRLTVL.